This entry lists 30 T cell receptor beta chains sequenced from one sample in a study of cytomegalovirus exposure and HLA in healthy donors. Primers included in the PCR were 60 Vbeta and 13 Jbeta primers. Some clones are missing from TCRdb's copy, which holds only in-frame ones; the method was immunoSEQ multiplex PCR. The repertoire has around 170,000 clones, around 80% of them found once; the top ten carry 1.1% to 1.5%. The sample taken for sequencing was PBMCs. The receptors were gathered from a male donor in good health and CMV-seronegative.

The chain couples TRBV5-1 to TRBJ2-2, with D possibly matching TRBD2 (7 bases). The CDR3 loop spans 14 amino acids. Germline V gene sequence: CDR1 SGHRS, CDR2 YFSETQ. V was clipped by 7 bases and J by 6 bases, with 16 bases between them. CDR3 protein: CASYDGGPAGELFF. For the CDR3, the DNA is TGCGCCAGCTATGACGGGGGGCCCGCCGGGGAGCTGTTTTTT.

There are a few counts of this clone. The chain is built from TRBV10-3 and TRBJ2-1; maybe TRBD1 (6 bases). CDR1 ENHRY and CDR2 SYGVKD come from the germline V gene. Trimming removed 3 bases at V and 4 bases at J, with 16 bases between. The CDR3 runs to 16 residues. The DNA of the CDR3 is TGTGCCATCAGTGACGTCCAGGGGTATCCTTACAATGAGCAGTTCTTC. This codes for CAISDVQGYPYNEQFF.

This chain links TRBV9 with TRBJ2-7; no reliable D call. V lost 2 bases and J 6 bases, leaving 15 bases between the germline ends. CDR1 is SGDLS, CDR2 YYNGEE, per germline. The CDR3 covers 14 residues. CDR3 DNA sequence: TGTGCCAGCAGCGTCGGGTCTTTTGGTCCCGAGCAGTACTTC. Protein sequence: CASSVGSFGPEQYF.

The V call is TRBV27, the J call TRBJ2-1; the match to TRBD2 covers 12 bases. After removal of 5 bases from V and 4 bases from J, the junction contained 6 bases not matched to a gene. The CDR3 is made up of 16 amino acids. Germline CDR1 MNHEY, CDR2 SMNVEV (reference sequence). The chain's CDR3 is CASSPLAGGAYNEQFF. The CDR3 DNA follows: TGTGCCAGCAGTCCCCTAGCGGGAGGGGCGTACAATGAGCAGTTCTTC.

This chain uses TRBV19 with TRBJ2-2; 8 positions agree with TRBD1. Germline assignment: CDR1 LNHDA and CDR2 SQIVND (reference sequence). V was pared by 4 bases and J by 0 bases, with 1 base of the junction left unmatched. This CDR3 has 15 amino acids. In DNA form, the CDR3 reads TGTGCCAGTAGTAAGGACAGGGCGAACACCGGGGAGCTGTTTTTT. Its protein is CASSKDRANTGELFF.

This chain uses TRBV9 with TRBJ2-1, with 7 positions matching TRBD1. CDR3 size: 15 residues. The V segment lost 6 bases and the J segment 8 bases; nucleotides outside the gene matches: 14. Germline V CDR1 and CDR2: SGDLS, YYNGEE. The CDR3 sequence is CASTKRQGRSDEQFF. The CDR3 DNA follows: TGTGCCAGCACCAAGAGACAGGGACGTAGTGATGAGCAGTTCTTC.

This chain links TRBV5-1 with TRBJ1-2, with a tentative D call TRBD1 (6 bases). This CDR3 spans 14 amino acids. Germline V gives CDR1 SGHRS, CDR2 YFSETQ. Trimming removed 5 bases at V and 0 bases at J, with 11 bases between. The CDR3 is CASSWDIANYGYTF. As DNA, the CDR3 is TGCGCCAGCAGTTGGGACATAGCTAACTATGGCTACACCTTC.

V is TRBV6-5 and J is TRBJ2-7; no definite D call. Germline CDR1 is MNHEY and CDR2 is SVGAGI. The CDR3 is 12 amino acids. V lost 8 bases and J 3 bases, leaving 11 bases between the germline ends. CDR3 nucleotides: TGTGCCAGCGGCAATCCACACTACGAGCAGTACTTC. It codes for CASGNPHYEQYF.

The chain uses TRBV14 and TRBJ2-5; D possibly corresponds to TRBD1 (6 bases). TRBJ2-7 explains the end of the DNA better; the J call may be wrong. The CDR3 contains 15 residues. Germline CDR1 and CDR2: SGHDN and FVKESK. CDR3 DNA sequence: TGTGCCAGCAGCTTTAGCACAGGGTACTCCTACGAGCAGTACTTC. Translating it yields CASSFSTGYSYEQYF.

In DNA form, the CDR3 reads TGTGCCAGCTCACCCATGGGGAGAGAGCAGTACTTC. Amino acids: CASSPMGREQYF. The V and J genes are TRBV18 and TRBJ2-7; the D gene is possibly TRBD2 (5 bases). The CDR3 sequence is 12 residues long. V lost 3 bases, J lost 7 bases, and 10 bases lay in between. The germline V gene has CDR1 KGHSH and CDR2 LQKENI.

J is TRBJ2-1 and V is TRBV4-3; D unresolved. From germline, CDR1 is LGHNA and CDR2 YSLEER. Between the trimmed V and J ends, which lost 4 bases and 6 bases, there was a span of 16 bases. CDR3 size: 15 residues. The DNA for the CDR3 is TGCGCCAGCAGCCCCTCCCCCCAGCCGGGCAATGAGCAGTTCTTC. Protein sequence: CASSPSPQPGNEQFF.

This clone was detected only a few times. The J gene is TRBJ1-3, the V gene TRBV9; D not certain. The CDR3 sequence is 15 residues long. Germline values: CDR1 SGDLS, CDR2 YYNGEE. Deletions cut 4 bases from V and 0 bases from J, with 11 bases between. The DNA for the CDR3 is TGTGCCAGCAGCCCTCAAGTCGGCTCTGGAAACACCATATATTTT. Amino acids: CASSPQVGSGNTIYF.

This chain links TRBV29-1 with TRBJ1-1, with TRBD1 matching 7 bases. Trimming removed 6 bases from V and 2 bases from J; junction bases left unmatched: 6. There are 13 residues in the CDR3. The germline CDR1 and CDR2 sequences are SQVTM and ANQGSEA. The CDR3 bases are TGCAGCGTGGGACAGAGCCAAAACACTGAAGCTTTCTTT. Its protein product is CSVGQSQNTEAFF.

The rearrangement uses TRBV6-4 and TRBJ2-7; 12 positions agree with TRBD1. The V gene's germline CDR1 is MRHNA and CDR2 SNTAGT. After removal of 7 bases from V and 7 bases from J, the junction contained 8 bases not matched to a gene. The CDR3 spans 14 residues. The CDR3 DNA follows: TGTGCCAGCATCGGGACAGGGGGCTGGGGTGAGCAGTACTTC. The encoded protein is CASIGTGGWGEQYF.

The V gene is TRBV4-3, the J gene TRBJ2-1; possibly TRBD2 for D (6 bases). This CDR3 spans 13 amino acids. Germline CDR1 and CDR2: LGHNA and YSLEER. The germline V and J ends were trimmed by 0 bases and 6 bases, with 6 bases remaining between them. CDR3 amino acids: CASSQEGLNEQFF. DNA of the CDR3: TGCGCCAGCAGCCAAGAGGGACTCAATGAGCAGTTCTTC.

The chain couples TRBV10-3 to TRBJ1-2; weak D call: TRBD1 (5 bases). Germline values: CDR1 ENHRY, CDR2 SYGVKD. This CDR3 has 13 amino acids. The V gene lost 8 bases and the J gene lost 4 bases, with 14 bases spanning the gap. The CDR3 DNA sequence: TGTGCCATCTCCCAGTCAGGGATCTATGGCTACACCTTC. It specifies CAISQSGIYGYTF.

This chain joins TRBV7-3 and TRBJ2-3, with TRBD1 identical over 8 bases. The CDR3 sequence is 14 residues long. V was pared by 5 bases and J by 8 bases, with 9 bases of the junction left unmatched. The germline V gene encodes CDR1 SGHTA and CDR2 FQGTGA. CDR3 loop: CASSQDRDVVTQYF. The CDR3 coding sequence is TGTGCCAGCAGCCAGGACAGGGACGTCGTTACGCAGTATTTT.

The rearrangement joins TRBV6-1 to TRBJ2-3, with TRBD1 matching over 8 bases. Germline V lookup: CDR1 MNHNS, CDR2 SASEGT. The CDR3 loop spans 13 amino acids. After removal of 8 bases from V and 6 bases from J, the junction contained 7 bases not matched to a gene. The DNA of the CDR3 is TGTGCCAGCCGACCGACAGGGGACGATACGCAGTATTTT. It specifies CASRPTGDDTQYF.

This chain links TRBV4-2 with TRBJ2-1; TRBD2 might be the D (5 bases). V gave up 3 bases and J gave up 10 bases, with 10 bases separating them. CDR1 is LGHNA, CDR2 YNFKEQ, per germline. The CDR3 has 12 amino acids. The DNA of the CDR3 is TGTGCCAGCAGCCACCAACGACTAGAGCAGTTCTTC. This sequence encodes CASSHQRLEQFF.

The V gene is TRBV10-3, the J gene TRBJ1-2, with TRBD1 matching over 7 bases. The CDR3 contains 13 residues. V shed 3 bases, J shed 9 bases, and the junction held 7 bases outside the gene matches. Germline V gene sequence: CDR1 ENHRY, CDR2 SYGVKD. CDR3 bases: TGTGCCATCAGTGACCGACAGGGCGCCAGCTACACCTTC. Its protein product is CAISDRQGASYTF.

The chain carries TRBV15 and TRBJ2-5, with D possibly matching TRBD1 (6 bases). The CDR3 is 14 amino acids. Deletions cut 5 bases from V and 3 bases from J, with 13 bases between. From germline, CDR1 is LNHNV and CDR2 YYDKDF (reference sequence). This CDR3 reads CATSPWAGEETQYF. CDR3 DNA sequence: TGTGCCACCAGCCCCTGGGCAGGGGAAGAGACCCAGTACTTC.

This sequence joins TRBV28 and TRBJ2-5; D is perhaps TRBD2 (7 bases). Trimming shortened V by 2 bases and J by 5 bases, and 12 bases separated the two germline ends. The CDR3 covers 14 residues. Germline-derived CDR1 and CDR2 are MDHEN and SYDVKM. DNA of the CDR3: TGTGCCAGCAGTTTAGCGGGGGCGTGGGAGACCCAGTACTTC. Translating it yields CASSLAGAWETQYF.

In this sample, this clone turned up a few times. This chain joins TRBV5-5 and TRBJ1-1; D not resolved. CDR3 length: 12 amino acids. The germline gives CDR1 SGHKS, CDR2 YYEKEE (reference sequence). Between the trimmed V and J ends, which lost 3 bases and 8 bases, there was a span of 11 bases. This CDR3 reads CASSYGVREAFF. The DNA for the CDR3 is TGTGCCAGCAGCTACGGGGTAAGGGAAGCTTTCTTT.

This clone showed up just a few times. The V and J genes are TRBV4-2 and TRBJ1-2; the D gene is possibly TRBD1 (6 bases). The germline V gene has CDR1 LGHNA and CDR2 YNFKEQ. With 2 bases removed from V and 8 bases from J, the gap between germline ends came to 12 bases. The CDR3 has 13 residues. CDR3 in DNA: TGTGCCAGCAGCCAAACCCGGGACACCGGCTACACCTTC. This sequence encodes CASSQTRDTGYTF.

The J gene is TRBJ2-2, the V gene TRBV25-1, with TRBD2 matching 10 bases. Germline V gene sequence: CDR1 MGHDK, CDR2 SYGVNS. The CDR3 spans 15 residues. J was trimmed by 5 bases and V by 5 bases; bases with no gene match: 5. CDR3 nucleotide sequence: TGTGCCAGCAGTAAGCGGGGGGGCCGAACCGGGGAGCTGTTTTTT. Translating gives CASSKRGGRTGELFF. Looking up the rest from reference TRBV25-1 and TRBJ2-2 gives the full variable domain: EADIYQTPRYLVIGTGKKITLECSQTMGHDKMYWYQQDPGMELHLIHYSYGVNSTEKGDLSSESTVSRIRTEHFPLTLESARPSHTSQYLCASSKRGGRTGELFFGEGSRLTVL.

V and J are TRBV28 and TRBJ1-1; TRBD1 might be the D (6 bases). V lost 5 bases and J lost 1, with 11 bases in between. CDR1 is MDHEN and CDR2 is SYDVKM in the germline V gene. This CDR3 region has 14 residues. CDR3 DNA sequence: TGTGCCAGCAGTACCCGGGACAAGAACACTGAAGCTTTCTTT. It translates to CASSTRDKNTEAFF.

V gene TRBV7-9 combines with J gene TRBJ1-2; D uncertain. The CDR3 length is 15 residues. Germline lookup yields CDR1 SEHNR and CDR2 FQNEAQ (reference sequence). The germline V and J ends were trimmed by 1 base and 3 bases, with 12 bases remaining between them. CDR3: CASSLGGSGDYGYTF. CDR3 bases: TGTGCCAGCAGCTTAGGCGGCAGCGGGGACTATGGCTACACCTTC.

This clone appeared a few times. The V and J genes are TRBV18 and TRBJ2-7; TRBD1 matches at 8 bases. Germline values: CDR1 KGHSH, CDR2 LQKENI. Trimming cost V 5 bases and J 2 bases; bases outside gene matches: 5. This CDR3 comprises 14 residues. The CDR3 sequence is CASSKGQEPYEQYF. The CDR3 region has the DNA TGTGCCAGCTCAAAGGGACAGGAGCCCTACGAGCAGTACTTC. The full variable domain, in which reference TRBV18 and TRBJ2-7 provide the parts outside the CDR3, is NAGVMQNPRHLVRRRGQEARLRCSPMKGHSHVYWYRQLPEEGLKFMVYLQKENIIDESGMPKERFSAEFPKEGPSILRIQQVVRGDSAAYFCASSKGQEPYEQYFGPGTRLTVT.

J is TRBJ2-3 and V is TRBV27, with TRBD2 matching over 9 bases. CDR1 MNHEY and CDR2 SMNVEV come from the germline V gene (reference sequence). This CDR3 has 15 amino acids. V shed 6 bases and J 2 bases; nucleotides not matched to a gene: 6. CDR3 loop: CASRELAGITDTQYF. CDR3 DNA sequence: TGTGCCAGCAGAGAGCTAGCGGGGATCACAGATACGCAGTATTTT.

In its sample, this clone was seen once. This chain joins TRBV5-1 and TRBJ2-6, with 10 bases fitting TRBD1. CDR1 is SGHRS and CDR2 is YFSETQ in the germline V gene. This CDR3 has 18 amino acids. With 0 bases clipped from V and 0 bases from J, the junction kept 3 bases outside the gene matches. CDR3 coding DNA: TGCGCCAGCAGCTTGGGGACAGGGGGAACCTCTGGGGCCAACGTCCTGACTTTC. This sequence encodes CASSLGTGGTSGANVLTF.